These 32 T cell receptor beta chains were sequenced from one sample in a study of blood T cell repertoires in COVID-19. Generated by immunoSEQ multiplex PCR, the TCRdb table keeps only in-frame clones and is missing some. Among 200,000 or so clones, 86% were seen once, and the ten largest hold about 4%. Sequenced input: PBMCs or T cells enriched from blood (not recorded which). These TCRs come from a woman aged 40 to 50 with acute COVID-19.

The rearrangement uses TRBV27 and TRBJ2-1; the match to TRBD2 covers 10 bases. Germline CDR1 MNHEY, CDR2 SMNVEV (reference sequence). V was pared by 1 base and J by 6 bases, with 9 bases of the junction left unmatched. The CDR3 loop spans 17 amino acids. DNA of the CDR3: TGTGCCAGCAGTTTATTGTTAGCGGGGGGCCCGCTCAATGAGCAGTTCTTC. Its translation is CASSLLLAGGPLNEQFF.

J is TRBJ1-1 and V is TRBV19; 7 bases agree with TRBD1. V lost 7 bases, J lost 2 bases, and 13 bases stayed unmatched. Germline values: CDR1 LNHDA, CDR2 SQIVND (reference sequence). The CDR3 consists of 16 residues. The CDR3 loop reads CASIRRTGTANTEAFF. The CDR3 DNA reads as TGTGCCAGTATCCGTAGGACCGGGACAGCAAACACTGAAGCTTTCTTT.

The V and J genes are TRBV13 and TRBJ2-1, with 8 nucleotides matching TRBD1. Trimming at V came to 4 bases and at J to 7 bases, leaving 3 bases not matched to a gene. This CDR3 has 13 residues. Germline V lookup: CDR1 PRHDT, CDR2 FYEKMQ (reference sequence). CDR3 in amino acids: CASSSGGGNEQFF. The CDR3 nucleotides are TGTGCCAGCAGCTCAGGGGGCGGGAATGAGCAGTTCTTC.

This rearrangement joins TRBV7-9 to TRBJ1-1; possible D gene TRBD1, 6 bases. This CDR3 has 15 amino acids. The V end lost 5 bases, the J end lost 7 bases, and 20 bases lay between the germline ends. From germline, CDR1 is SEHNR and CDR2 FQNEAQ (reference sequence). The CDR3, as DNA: TGTGCCAGCAGCCCCCCCGAGGGGCCAGGGGTTGAAGCTTTCTTT. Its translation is CASSPPEGPGVEAFF. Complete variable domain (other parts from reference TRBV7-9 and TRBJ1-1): DTGVSQNPRHKITKRGQNVTFRCDPISEHNRLYWYRQTLGQGPEFLTYFQNEAQLEKSRLLSDRFSAERPKGSFSTLEIQRTEQGDSAMYLCASSPPEGPGVEAFFGQGTRLTVV.

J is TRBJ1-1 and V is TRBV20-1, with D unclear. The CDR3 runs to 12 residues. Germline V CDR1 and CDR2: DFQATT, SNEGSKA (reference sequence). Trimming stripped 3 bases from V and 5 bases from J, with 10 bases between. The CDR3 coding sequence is TGCAGTGCTAGTTTGGGGAGGACTGAAGCTTTCTTT. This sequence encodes CSASLGRTEAFF.

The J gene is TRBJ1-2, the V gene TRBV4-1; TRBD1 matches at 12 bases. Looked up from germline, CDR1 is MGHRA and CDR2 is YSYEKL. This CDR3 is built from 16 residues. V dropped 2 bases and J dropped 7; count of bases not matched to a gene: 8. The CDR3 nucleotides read TGCGCCAGCAGCCAATCTCCGGGACAGGGGGCGGTTGGCTACACCTTC. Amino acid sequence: CASSQSPGQGAVGYTF.

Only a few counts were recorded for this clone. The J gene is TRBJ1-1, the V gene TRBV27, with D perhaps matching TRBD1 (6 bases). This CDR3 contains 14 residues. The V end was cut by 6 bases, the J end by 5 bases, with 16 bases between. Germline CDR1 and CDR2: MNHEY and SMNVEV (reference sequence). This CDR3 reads CASSPLTGKTEAFF. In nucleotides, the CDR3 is TGTGCCAGCAGCCCTCTCACAGGGAAAACTGAAGCTTTCTTT.

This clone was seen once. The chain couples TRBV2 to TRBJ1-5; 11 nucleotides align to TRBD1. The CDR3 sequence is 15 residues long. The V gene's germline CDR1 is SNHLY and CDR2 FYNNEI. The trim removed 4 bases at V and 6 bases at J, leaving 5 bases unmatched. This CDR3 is CASSGGQGGTQPQHF. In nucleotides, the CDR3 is TGTGCCAGCAGTGGGGGACAGGGGGGCACTCAGCCCCAGCATTTT. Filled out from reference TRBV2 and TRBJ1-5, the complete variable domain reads EPEVTQTPSHQVTQMGQEVILRCVPISNHLYFYWYRQILGQKVEFLVSFYNNEISEKSEIFDDQFSVERPDGSNFTLKIRSTKLEDSAMYFCASSGGQGGTQPQHFGDGTRLSIL.

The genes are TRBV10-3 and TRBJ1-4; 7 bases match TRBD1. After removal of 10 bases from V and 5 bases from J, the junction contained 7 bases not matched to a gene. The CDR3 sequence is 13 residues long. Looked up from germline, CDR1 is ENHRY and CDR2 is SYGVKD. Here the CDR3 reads CATAGQINEKLFF. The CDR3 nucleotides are TGTGCCACCGCGGGACAGATAAATGAAAAACTGTTTTTT.

In nucleotides, the CDR3 is TGTGCCAGTAGTCCAAGCAGGACAGAACCCTCTGGAAACACCATATATTTT. The encoded protein is CASSPSRTEPSGNTIYF. J is TRBJ1-3 and V is TRBV19; D may be TRBD1 (6 bases). V lost 5 bases and J 0 bases, leaving 17 bases between the germline ends. Looked up from germline, CDR1 is LNHDA and CDR2 is SQIVND (reference sequence). CDR3 length: 17 amino acids.

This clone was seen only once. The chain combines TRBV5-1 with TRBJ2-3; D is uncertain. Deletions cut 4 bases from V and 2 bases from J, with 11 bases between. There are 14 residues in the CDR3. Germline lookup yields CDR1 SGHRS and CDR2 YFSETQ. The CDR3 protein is CASSLSNPTDTQYF. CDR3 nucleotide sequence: TGCGCCAGCAGCCTCTCTAACCCCACAGATACGCAGTATTTT.

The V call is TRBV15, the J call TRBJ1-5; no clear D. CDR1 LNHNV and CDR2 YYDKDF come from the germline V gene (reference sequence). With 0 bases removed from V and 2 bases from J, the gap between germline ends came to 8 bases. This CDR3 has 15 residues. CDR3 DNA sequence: TGTGCCACCAGCAGAGACTTGCGAGGCAATCAGCCCCAGCATTTT. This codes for CATSRDLRGNQPQHF. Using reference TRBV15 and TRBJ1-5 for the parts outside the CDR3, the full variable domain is DAMVIQNPRYQVTQFGKPVTLSCSQTLNHNVMYWYQQKSSQAPKLLFHYYDKDFNNEADTPDNFQSRRPNTSFCFLDIRSPGLGDTAMYLCATSRDLRGNQPQHFGDGTRLSIL.

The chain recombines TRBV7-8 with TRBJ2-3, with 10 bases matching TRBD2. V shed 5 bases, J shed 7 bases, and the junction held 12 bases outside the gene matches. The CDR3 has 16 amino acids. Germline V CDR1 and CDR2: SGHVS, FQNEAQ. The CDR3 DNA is TGTGCCAGCAGCGGAAGCGGGGGGGCCTTTCCCCATACGCAGTATTTT. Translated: CASSGSGGAFPHTQYF.

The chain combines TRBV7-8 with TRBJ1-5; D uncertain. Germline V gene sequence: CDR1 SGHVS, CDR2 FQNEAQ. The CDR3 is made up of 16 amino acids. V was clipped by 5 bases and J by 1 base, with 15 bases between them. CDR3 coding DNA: TGTGCCAGCAGCCCCCAGACCCAAGCGAGCAATCAGCCCCAGCATTTT. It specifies CASSPQTQASNQPQHF.

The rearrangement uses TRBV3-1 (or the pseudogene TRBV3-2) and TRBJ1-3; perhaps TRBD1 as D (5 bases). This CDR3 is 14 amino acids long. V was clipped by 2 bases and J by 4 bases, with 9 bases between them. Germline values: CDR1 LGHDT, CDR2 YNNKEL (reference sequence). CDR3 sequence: CASSQSGLGNTIYF. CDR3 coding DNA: TGTGCCAGCAGCCAATCAGGGTTAGGAAACACCATATATTTT.

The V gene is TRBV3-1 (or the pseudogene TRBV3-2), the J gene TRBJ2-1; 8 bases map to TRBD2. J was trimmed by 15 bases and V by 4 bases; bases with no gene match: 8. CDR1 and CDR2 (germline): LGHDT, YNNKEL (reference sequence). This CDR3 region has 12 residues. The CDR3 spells CASSPDGTSTFF. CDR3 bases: TGTGCCAGCAGCCCAGACGGGACTAGTACGTTCTTC.

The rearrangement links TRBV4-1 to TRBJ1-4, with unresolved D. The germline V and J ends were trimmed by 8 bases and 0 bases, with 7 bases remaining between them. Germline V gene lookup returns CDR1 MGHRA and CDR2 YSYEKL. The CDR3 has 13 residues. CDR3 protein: CASGVATNEKLFF. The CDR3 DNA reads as TGCGCCAGCGGAGTTGCAACTAATGAAAAACTGTTTTTT.

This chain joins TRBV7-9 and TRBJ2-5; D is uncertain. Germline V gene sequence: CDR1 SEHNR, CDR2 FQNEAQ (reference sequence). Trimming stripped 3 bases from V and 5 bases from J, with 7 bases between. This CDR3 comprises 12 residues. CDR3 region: CASSFIRETQYF. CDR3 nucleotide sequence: TGTGCCAGCAGCTTTATACGGGAGACCCAGTACTTC.

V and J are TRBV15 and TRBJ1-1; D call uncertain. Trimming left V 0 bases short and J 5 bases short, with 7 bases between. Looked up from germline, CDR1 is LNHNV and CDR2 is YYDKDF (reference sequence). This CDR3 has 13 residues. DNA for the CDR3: TGTGCCACCAGCAGAGATTTAGATACTGAAGCTTTCTTT. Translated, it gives CATSRDLDTEAFF.

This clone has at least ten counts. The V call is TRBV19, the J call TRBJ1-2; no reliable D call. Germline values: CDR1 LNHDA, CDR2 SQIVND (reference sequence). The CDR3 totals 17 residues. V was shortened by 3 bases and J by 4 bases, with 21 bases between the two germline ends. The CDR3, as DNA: TGTGCCAGTAGTATGGGCGGGCAGTGGTCGGTTAGCTATGGCTACACCTTC. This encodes CASSMGGQWSVSYGYTF.

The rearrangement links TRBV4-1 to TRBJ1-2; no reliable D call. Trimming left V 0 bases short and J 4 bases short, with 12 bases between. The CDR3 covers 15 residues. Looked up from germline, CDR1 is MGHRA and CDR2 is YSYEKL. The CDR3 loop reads CASSQEGQVTYGYTF. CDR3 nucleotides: TGCGCCAGCAGCCAAGAGGGTCAGGTAACCTATGGCTACACCTTC.

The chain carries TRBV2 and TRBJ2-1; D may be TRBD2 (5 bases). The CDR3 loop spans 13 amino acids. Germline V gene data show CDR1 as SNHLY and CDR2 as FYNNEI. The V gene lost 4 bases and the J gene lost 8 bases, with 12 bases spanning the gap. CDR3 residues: CASSGSDSDEQFF. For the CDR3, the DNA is TGTGCCAGCAGTGGGTCCGATAGCGATGAGCAGTTCTTC.

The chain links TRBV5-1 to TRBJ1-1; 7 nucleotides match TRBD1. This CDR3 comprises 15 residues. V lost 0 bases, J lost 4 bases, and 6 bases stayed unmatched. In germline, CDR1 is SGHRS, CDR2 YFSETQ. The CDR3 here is CASSLEGATPTEAFF. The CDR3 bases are TGCGCCAGCAGCTTGGAGGGGGCGACCCCCACTGAAGCTTTCTTT.

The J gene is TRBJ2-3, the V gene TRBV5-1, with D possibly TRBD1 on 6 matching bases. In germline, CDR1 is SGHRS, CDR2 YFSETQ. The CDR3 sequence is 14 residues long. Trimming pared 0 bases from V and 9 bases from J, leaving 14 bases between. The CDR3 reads CASSLAPPDRTQYF. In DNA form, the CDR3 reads TGCGCCAGCAGCTTGGCGCCCCCGGACAGAACGCAGTATTTT.

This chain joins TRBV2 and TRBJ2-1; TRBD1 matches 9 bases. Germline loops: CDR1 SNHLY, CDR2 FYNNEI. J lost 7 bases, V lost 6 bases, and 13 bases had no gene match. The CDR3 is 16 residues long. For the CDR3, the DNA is TGTGCCAGCAGGGGCATGGGACAGGGCGATGGGAATGAGCAGTTCTTC. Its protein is CASRGMGQGDGNEQFF. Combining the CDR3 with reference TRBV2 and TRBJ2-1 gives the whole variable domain EPEVTQTPSHQVTQMGQEVILRCVPISNHLYFYWYRQILGQKVEFLVSFYNNEISEKSEIFDDQFSVERPDGSNFTLKIRSTKLEDSAMYFCASRGMGQGDGNEQFFGPGTRLTVL.

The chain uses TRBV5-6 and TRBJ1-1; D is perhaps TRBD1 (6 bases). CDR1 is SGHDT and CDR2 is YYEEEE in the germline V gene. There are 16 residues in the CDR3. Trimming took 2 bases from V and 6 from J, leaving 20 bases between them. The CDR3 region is CASSFQGPLSPSEAFF. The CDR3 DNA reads TGTGCCAGCAGCTTCCAGGGGCCCCTCTCACCGTCTGAAGCTTTCTTT.

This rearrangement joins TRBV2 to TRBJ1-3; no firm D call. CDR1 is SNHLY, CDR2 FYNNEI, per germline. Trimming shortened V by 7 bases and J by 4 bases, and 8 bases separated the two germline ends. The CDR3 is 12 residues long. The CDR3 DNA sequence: TGTGCCAGCACCAAGAGGGGAAACACCATATATTTT. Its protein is CASTKRGNTIYF.

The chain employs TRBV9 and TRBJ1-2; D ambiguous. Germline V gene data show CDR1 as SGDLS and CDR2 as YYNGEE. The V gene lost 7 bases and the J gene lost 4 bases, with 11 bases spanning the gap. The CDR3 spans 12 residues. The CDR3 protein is CASWSQFYGYTF. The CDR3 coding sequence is TGTGCCAGCTGGAGCCAGTTCTATGGCTACACCTTC. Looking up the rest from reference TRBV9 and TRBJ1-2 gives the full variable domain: DSGVTQTPKHLITATGQRVTLRCSPRSGDLSVYWYQQSLDQGLQFLIQYYNGEERAKGNILERFSAQQFPDLHSELNLSSLELGDSALYFCASWSQFYGYTFGSGTRLTVV.

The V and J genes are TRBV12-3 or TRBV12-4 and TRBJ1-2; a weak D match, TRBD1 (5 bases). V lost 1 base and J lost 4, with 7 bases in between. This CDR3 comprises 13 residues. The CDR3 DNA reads TGTGCCAGCAGTTTAGAGGGGCCCTATGGCTACACCTTC. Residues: CASSLEGPYGYTF.

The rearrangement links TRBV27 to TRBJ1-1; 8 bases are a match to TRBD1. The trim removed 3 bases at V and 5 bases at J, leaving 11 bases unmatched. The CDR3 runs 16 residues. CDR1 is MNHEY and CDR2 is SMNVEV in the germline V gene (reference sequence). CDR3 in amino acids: CASSFISRTGNTEAFF. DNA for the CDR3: TGTGCCAGCAGTTTCATCTCCAGGACAGGGAATACTGAAGCTTTCTTT.

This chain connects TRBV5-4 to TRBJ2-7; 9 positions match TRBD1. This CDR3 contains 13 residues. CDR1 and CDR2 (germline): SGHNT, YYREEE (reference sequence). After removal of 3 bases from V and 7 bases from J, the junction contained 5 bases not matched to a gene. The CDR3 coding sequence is TGTGCCAGCAGCTCGGGACAGGGAGGAGAGCAGTACTTC. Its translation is CASSSGQGGEQYF.

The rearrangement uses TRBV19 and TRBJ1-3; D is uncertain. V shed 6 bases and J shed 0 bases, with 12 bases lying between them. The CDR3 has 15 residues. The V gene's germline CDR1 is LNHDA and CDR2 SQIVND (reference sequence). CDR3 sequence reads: CASSIAIYSGNTIYF. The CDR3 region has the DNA TGTGCCAGTAGCATCGCGATCTACTCTGGAAACACCATATATTTT.